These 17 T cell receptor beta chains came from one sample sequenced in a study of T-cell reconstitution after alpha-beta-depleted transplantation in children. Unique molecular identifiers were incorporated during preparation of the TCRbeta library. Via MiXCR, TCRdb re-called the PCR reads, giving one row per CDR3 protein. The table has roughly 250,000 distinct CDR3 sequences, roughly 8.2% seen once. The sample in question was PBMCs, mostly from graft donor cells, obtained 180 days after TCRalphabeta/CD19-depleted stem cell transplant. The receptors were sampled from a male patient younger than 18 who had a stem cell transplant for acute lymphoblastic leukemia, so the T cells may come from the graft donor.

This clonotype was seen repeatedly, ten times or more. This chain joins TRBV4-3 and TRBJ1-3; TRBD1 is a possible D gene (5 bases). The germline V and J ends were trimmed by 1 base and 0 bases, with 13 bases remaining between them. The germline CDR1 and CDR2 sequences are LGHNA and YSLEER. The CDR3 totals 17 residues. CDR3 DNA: TGCGCCAGCAGCCAAGGGCTGGTGGGGGGCTCTGGAAACACCATATATTTT. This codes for CASSQGLVGGSGNTIYF.

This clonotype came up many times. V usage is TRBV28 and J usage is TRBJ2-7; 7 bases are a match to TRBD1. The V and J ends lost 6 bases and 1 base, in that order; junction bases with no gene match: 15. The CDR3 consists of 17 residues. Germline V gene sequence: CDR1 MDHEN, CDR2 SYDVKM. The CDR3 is CASSLPKTGWQSYEQYF. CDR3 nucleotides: TGTGCCAGCAGCCTCCCCAAGACAGGGTGGCAATCCTACGAGCAGTACTTC. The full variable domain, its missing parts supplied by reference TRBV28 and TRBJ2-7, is DVKVTQSSRYLVKRTGEKVFLECVQDMDHENMFWYRQDPGLGLRLIYFSYDVKMKEKGDIPEGYSVSREKKERFSLILESASTNQTSMYLCASSLPKTGWQSYEQYFGPGTRLTVT.

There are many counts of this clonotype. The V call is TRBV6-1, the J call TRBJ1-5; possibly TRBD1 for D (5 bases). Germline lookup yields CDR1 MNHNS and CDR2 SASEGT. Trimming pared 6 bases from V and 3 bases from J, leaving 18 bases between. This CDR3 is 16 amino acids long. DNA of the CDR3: TGTGCCAGCAGCCCCGCGGGGGGATATCTCAATCAGCCCCAGCATTTT. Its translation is CASSPAGGYLNQPQHF.

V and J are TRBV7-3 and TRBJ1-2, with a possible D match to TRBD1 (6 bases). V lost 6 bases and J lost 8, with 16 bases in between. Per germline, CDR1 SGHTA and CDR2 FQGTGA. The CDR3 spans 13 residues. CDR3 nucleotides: TGTGCCAGCAGACGCTCGGGGGCGCAAGGCTACACCTTC. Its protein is CASRRSGAQGYTF.

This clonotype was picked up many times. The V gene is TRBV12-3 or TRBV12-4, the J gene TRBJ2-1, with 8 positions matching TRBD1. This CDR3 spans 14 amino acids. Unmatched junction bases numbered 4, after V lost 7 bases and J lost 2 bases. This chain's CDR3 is CASKGTGPYNEQFF. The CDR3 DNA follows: TGTGCCAGCAAGGGGACAGGCCCCTACAATGAGCAGTTCTTC.

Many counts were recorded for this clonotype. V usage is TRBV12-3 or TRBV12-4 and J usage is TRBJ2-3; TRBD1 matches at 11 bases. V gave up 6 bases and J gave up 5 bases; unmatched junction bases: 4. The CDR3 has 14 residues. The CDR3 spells CASRGQGARDTQYF. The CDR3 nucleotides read TGTGCCAGCAGAGGACAGGGGGCGAGAGATACGCAGTATTTT.

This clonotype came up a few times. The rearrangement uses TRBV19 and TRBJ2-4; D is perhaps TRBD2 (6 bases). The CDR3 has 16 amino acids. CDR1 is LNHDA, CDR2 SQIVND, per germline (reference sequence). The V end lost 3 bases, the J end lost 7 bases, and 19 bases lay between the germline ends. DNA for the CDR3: TGTGCCAGTAGTATTAGGAGCGGAGGGAACGGGAACATTCAGTACTTC. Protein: CASSIRSGGNGNIQYF. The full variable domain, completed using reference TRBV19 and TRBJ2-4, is DGGITQSPKYLFRKEGQNVTLSCEQNLNHDAMYWYRQDPGQGLRLIYYSQIVNDFQKGDIAEGYSVSREKKESFPLTVTSAQKNPTAFYLCASSIRSGGNGNIQYFGAGTRLSVL.

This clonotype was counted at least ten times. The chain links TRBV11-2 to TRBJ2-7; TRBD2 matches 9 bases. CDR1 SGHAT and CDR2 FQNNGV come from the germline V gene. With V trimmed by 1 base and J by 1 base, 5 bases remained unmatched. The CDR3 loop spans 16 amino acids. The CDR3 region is CASSLAASGTSYEQYF. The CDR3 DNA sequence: TGTGCCAGCAGCTTAGCAGCTAGCGGGACGTCCTACGAGCAGTACTTC.

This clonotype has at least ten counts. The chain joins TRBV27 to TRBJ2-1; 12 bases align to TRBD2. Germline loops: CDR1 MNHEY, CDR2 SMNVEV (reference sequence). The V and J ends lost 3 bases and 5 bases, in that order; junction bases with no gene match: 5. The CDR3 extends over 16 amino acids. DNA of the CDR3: TGTGCCAGCAGTTTGCATCTAGCGGGGGGGGACAATGAGCAGTTCTTC. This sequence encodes CASSLHLAGGDNEQFF.

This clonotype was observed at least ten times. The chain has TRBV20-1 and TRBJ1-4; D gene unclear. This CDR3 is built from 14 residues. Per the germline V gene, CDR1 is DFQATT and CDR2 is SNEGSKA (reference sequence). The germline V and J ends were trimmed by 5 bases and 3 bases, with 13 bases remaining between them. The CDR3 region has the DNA TGCAGTGCTCGTGACCTTACGTCTAATGAAAAACTGTTTTTT. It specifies CSARDLTSNEKLFF.

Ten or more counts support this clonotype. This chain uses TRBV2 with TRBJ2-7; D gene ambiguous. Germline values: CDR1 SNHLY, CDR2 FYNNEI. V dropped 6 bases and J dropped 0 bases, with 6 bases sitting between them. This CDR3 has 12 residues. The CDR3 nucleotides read TGTGCCAGCAGGGATGACTCCTACGAGCAGTACTTC. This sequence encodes CASRDDSYEQYF.

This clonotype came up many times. The CDR3 reads CASSPGQGDGNYGYTF. The DNA for the CDR3 is TGTGCCAGCAGTCCGGGACAGGGGGATGGTAACTATGGCTACACCTTC. The J gene is TRBJ1-2, the V gene TRBV6-1; 11 bases are shared with TRBD1. Trimming cost V 5 bases and J 1 base; bases outside gene matches: 6. The CDR3 is 16 residues long. The germline CDR1 and CDR2 sequences are MNHNS and SASEGT.

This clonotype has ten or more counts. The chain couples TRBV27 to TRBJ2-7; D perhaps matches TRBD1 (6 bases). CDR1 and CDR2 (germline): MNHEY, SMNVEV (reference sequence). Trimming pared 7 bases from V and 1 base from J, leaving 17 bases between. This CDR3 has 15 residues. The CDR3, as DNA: TGTGCCAGCACCCCAGAGGGGGTTGGGTCCTACGAGCAGTACTTC. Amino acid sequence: CASTPEGVGSYEQYF.

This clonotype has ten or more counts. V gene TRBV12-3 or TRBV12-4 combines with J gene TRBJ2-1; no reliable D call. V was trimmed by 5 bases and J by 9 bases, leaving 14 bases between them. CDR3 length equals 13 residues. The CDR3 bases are TGTGCCAGCAGTGTTGCCTGGCCGCCTGAGCAGTTCTTC. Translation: CASSVAWPPEQFF.

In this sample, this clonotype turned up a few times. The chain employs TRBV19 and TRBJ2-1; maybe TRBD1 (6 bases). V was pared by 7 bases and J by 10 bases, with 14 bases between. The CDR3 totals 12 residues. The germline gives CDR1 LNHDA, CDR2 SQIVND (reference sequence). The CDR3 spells CASMGRGWEQFF. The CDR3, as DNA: TGTGCCAGTATGGGCAGGGGATGGGAGCAGTTCTTC. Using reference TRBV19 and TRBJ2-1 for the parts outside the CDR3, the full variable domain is DGGITQSPKYLFRKEGQNVTLSCEQNLNHDAMYWYRQDPGQGLRLIYYSQIVNDFQKGDIAEGYSVSREKKESFPLTVTSAQKNPTAFYLCASMGRGWEQFFGPGTRLTVL.

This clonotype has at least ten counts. In nucleotides, the CDR3 is TGTGCCAGCTCACCCTGGACAGGTTCCAATTCACCCCTCCACTTT. Translated: CASSPWTGSNSPLHF. V is TRBV18 and J is TRBJ1-6, with 7 nucleotides matching TRBD1. Per the germline V gene, CDR1 is KGHSH and CDR2 is LQKENI. This CDR3 spans 15 amino acids. The V segment lost 3 bases and the J segment 7 bases; nucleotides outside the gene matches: 6.

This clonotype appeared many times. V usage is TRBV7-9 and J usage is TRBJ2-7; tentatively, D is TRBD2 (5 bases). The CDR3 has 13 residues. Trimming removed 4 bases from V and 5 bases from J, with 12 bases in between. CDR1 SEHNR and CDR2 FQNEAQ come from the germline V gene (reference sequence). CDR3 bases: TGTGCCAGCAGCTCCGGGGAGTTCAACGAGCAGTACTTC. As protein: CASSSGEFNEQYF.